The 10 T cell receptor beta chains in this list originate from one sample, sequenced in a study of cytomegalovirus exposure and HLA in healthy donors listed by TCRdb under 2017. Library generation was performed with the immunoSEQ multiplex PCR assay. The multiplex PCR relied on a mix of 60 forward primers for TCR Vbeta segments and 13 reverse primers for TCR Jbeta segments. TCRdb carries this immuneACCESS record with in-frame sequences only. Its versions omit some clonotypes, under half of them owing to an unresolved V gene in the studies checked, with the rest unexplained. Within this sample are approximately 210,000 clones, with more than 75% of them counted one time only. The biggest ten clones account for 1% to 1.5% of the sample. Sequencing was done on a sample of PBMCs. These receptors were obtained from a man aged 30-40 years in good health and CMV-seronegative.

The rearrangement joins TRBV2 to TRBJ2-1, with 11 nucleotides matching TRBD2. CDR1 is SNHLY and CDR2 is FYNNEI in the germline V gene. V trimming: 5 bases; J trimming: 5 bases; junction bases outside the gene matches: 5. There are 15 residues in the CDR3. The CDR3 is CASSTGTSGHNEQFF. The CDR3 bases are TGTGCCAGCAGTACCGGGACTAGCGGTCACAATGAGCAGTTCTTC.

The V and J genes are TRBV15 and TRBJ1-2; no clear D. V was trimmed by 0 bases and J by 8 bases, leaving 13 bases between them. Germline CDR1 and CDR2: LNHNV and YYDKDF (reference sequence). The CDR3 consists of 14 residues. The CDR3 DNA is TGTGCCACCAGCAGAGATTCGCTGGCCACAGGCTACACCTTC. This sequence encodes CATSRDSLATGYTF.

J is TRBJ2-1 and V is TRBV27; 9 bases align to TRBD2. The J segment lost 8 bases and the V segment lost 5 bases, leaving 16 bases of the junction unmatched. Per germline, CDR1 MNHEY and CDR2 SMNVEV (reference sequence). The CDR3 consists of 17 residues. CDR3 nucleotide sequence: TGTGCCAGCAGTCCGAACTTAGCGGGAGCGGGGATGTATGAGCAGTTCTTC. This codes for CASSPNLAGAGMYEQFF.

This rearrangement joins TRBV7-2 to TRBJ2-5; the match to TRBD1 covers 9 bases. V lost 5 bases, J lost 0 bases, and 7 bases stayed unmatched. This CDR3 contains 16 residues. The germline gives CDR1 SGHTA, CDR2 FQGNSA. The CDR3 coding sequence is TGTGCCAGCAGCCTCTACGGGACAGGGAACCAAGAGACCCAGTACTTC. As protein: CASSLYGTGNQETQYF.

This clone was detected a few times. The chain's CDR3 is CASSPTGGGYQPQHF. The CDR3 bases are TGTGCCAGCAGTCCTACAGGGGGAGGATACCAGCCCCAGCATTTT. V gene TRBV28 combines with J gene TRBJ1-5; 8 bases line up with TRBD1. V gave up 5 bases and J gave up 7 bases; unmatched junction bases: 10. The germline V gene has CDR1 MDHEN and CDR2 SYDVKM. This CDR3 is built from 15 residues.

The chain joins TRBV2 to TRBJ1-1, with 10 bases fitting TRBD1. Germline V gene sequence: CDR1 SNHLY, CDR2 FYNNEI. There are 14 residues in the CDR3. The V and J ends lost 6 bases and 6 bases, in that order; junction bases with no gene match: 7. As DNA, the CDR3 is TGTGCCAGCAGGTTGACAGGGGGCATCTCTGAAGCTTTCTTT. The encoded protein is CASRLTGGISEAFF. The complete variable domain, with remaining parts taken from reference TRBV2 and TRBJ1-1, reads EPEVTQTPSHQVTQMGQEVILRCVPISNHLYFYWYRQILGQKVEFLVSFYNNEISEKSEIFDDQFSVERPDGSNFTLKIRSTKLEDSAMYFCASRLTGGISEAFFGQGTRLTVV.

V and J are TRBV2 and TRBJ2-5; D remains ambiguous. This CDR3 has 16 amino acids. The germline CDR1 and CDR2 sequences are SNHLY and FYNNEI. Trimming removed 3 bases at V and 0 bases at J, with 14 bases between. The CDR3 nucleotides read TGTGCCAGCAGTGAGATTGGCAGAAAGTACCAAGAGACCCAGTACTTC. It encodes CASSEIGRKYQETQYF.

J is TRBJ2-7 and V is TRBV25-1; 7 bases match TRBD1. The V and J ends lost 0 bases and 7 bases, in that order; junction bases with no gene match: 6. The germline V gene encodes CDR1 MGHDK and CDR2 SYGVNS. The CDR3 runs to 14 residues. CDR3 amino acids: CASSEYGARGEQYF. The CDR3 DNA reads TGTGCCAGCAGTGAATATGGGGCCAGGGGGGAGCAGTACTTC.

This chain joins TRBV10-1 and TRBJ2-7; D may be TRBD2 (6 bases). This CDR3 has 14 amino acids. Germline CDR1 and CDR2: WNHNN and SYGVQD (reference sequence). V lost 3 bases and J lost 0, with 9 bases in between. CDR3 DNA sequence: TGCGCCAGCAGTGATGGCGGGGTCTCCTACGAGCAGTACTTC. Protein sequence: CASSDGGVSYEQYF.

J is TRBJ2-5 and V is TRBV19; D possibly corresponds to TRBD1 (6 bases). V dropped 2 bases and J dropped 3 bases, with 16 bases sitting between them. Germline assignment: CDR1 LNHDA and CDR2 SQIVND (reference sequence). CDR3 size: 16 residues. CDR3 sequence reads: CASSISMRGTKETQYF. DNA for the CDR3: TGTGCCAGTAGTATATCTATGAGGGGGACGAAAGAGACCCAGTACTTC.